This entry features one TCR beta chain sequence. Its antigen is not identified. The sample is drawn from a study of response to subunit inactivated influenza vaccine. General study points: Each seasonal influenza vaccination, the authors suggested, recruits few new T cells.

TCRdb reanalysed the RT-PCR reads using MiXCR and keeps one entry per CDR3 protein. The sample lists approximately 530,000 distinct CDR3 sequences; 13% were seen once. The ends were cut back, 5 bases at V and 0 bases at J, with 11 bases in the middle. The CDR3 consists of 14 residues. Sequencing used PBMCs from blood, obtained about 40 days after vaccination. This clonotype originated in a man in his forties or fifties who received an inactivated influenza vaccine. V gene TRBV12-3 or TRBV12-4 combines with J gene TRBJ2-7, with a weak D call TRBD1 (6 bases). CDR3 loop: CASSLRTDSYEQYF. The CDR3 nucleotides read TGTGCCAGCAGTCTCAGGACAGACTCCTACGAGCAGTACTTC.